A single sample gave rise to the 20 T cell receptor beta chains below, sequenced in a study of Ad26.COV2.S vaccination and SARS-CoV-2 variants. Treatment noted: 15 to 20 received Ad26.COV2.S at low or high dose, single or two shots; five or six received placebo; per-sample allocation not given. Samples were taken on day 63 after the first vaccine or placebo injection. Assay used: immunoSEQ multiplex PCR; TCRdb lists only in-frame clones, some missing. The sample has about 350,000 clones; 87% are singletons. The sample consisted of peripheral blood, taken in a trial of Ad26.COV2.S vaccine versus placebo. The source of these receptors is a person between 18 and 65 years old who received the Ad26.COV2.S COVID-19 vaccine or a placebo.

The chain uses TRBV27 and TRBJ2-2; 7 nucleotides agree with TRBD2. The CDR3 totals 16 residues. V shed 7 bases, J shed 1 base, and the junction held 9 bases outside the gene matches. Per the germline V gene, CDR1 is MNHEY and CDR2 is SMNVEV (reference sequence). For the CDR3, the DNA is TGTGCCAGCACCCCCAGCGGGGAAGTGAACACCGGGGAGCTGTTTTTT. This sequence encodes CASTPSGEVNTGELFF.

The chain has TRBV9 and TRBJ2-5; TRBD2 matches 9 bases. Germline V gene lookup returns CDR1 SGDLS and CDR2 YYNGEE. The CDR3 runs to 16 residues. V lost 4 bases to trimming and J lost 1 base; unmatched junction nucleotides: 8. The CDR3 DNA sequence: TGTGCCAGCAGCCCAGGGACTAGCTTTACCCAAGAGACCCAGTACTTC. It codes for CASSPGTSFTQETQYF.

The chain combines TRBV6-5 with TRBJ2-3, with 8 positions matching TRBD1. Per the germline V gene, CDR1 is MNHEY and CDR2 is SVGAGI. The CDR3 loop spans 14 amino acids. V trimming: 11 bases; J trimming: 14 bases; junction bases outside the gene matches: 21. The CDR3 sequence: CAGGRTGPGVRRYF. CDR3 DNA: TGTGCCGGGGGAAGGACAGGGCCTGGTGTAAGGCGGTATTTT.

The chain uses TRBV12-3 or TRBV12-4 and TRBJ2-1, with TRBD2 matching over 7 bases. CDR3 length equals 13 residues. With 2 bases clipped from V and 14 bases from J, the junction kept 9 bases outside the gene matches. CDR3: CASSLSGGLGEFF. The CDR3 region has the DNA TGTGCCAGCAGTTTAAGCGGCGGACTAGGGGAGTTCTTC.

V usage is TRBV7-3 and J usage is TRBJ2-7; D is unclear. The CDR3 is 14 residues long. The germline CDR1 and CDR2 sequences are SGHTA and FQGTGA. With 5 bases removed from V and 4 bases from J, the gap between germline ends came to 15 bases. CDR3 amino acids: CASSPSGSTYEQYF. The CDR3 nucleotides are TGTGCCAGCAGCCCGTCGGGCTCGACATACGAGCAGTACTTC.

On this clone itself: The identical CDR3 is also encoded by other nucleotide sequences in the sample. The CDR3 DNA reads TGTGCCAGCAGCCAAGGAGGTAACTATGGCTACACCTTC. It translates to CASSQGGNYGYTF. The rearrangement uses TRBV3-1 (or the pseudogene TRBV3-2) and TRBJ1-2, with D unclear. There are 13 residues in the CDR3. CDR1 is LGHDT and CDR2 is YNNKEL in the germline V gene (reference sequence). Trimming left V 1 base short and J 1 base short, with 4 bases between.

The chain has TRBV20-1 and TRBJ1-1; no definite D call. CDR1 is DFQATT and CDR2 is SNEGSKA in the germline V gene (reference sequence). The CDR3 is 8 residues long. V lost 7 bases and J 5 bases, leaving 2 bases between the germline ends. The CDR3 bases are TGCAGTGATACTGAAGCTTTCTTT. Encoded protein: CSDTEAFF.

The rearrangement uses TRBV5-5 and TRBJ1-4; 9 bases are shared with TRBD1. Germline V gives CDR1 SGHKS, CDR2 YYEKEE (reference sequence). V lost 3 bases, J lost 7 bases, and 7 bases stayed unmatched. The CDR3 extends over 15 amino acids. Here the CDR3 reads CASSWTHRGLEKLFF. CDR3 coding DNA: TGTGCCAGCAGCTGGACCCACAGGGGGCTTGAAAAACTGTTTTTT.

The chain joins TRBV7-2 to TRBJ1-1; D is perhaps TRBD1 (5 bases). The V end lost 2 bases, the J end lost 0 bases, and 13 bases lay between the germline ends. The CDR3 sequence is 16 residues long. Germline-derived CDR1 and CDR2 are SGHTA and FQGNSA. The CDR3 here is CASSLKATAMNTEAFF. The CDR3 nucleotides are TGTGCCAGCAGCTTAAAGGCGACAGCTATGAACACTGAAGCTTTCTTT.

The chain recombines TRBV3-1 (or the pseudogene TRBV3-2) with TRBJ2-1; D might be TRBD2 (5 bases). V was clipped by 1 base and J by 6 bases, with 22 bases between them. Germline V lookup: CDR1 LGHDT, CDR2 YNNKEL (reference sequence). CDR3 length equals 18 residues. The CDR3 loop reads CASSQVSWRLAASNEQFF. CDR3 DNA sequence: TGTGCCAGCAGCCAAGTCTCGTGGCGTCTAGCTGCTTCCAATGAGCAGTTCTTC.

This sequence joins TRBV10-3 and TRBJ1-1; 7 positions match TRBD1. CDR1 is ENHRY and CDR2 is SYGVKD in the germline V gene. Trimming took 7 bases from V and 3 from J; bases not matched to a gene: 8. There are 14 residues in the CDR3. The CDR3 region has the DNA TGTGCCATCACCCAAGGGGGCAGGGACACTGAAGCTTTCTTT. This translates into CAITQGGRDTEAFF.

CDR3 nucleotides: TGTGCCAGCAGCAAAGTGCAAGATGAAGCTTTCTTT. It encodes CASSKVQDEAFF. The J gene is TRBJ1-1, the V gene TRBV21-1. TRBV21-1 is a listed pseudogene. This CDR3 is built from 12 residues.

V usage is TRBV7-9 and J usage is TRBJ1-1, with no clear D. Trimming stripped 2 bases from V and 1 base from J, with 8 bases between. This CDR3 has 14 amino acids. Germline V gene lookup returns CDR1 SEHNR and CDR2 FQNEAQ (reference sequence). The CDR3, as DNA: TGTGCCAGCAGCTTAACCGGTCCGAACACTGAAGCTTTCTTT. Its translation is CASSLTGPNTEAFF.

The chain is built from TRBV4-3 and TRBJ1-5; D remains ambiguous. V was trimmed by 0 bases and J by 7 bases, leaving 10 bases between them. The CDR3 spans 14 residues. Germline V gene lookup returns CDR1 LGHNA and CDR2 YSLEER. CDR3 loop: CASSQDLIYQPQHF. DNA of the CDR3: TGCGCCAGCAGCCAAGATCTAATTTACCAGCCCCAGCATTTT.

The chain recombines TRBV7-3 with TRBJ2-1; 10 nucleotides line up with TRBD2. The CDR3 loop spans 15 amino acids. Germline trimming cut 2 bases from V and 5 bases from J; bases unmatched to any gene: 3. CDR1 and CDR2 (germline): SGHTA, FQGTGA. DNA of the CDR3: TGTGCCAGCAGCTTAGGGACTAGCGCTAACAATGAGCAGTTCTTC. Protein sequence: CASSLGTSANNEQFF. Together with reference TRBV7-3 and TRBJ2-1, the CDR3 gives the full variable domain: GAGVSQTPSNKVTEKGKYVELRCDPISGHTALYWYRQSLGQGPEFLIYFQGTGAADDSGLPNDRFFAVRPEGSVSTLKIQRTERGDSAVYLCASSLGTSANNEQFFGPGTRLTVL.

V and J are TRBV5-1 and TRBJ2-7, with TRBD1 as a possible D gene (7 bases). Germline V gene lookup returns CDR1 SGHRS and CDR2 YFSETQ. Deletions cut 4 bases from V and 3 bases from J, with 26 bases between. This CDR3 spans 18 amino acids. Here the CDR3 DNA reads TGCGCCAGCAGCGGAGGGGACAGTCATTTCCTAGGGGGCTACGAGCAGTACTTC. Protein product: CASSGGDSHFLGGYEQYF.

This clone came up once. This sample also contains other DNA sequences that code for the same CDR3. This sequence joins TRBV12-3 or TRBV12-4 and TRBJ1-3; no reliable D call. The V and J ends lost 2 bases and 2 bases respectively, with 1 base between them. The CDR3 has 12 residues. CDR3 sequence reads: CASSLTGNTIYF. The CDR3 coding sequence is TGTGCCAGCAGTTTAACTGGAAACACCATATATTTT.

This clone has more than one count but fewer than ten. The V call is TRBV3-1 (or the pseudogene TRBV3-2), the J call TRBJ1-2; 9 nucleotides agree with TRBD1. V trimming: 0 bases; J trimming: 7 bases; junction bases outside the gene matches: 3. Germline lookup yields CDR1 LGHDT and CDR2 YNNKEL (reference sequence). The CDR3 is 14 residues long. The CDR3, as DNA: TGTGCCAGCAGCCAAGATAGACAGGGGGTTGGCTACACCTTC. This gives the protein CASSQDRQGVGYTF.

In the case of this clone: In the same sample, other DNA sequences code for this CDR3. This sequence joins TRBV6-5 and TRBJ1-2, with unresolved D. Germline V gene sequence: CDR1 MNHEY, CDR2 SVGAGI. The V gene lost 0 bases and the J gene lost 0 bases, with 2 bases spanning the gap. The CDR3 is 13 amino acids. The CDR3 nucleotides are TGTGCCAGCAGTTACTCCGCTAACTATGGCTACACCTTC. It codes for CASSYSANYGYTF.

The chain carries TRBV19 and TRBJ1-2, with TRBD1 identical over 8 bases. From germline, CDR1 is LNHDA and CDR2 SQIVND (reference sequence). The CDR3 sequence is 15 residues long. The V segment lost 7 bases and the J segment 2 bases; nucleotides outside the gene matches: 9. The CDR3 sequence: CASKFKTGANYGYTF. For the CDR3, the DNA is TGTGCCAGTAAATTCAAGACAGGGGCCAACTATGGCTACACCTTC.